This T cell receptor (beta chain) is from a study of OX40 agonist ivuxolimab in advanced cancers. With respect to the entire study: Ivuxolimab was a fully human IgG2 agonistic monoclonal antibody targeting the costimulatory receptor OX40 (CD134). The paper describes the monotherapy dose-escalation part (N of about 54 patients) of the phase I trial of ivuxolimab. Peripheral TCRbeta sequencing aimed to test whether ivuxolimab altered TCR sequence diversity and caused clonal T-cell expansion. Intravenous ivuxolimab was administered to patients every 2 weeks at six dose levels: 0.01, 0.1, 0.3, 1.5, 3 and 10 mg/kg. In the dose-escalation cohort, 82.7% of patients were male, and the mean age was approximately 64 years, with a range of about 23 to 90. Partial responses occurred in three dose-escalation patients, of whom one had hepatocellular carcinoma and two had cutaneous melanoma. Of the roughly 54 dose-escalation patients, hepatocellular carcinoma was present in around 20, melanoma in some 15, renal cell carcinoma in 9 and head and neck cancer in 9. Prior anti-PD-1, anti-PD-L1 or anti-CTLA-4 therapy was permitted, and approximately 40% of dose-escalation patients had received checkpoint inhibitors.

As concerns this clone: The specificity of this receptor is unknown. There are no base qualities to consult, and no much larger clone falls within one base.

V is clipped by 5 bases and J by 11 bases, and the sequence between their germline boundaries is 15 bases long. CDR1 and CDR2 are drawn from the germline V gene: SGHAT, FQNNGV. The CDR3 spans 13 residues, from the cysteine through the phenylalanine. The CDR3 DNA has 39 bases and is translated from base 1. The trial excluded patients who had a history of autoimmune disease or who were on systemic immunosuppression. Peripheral blood for TCR sequencing was collected from all dose cohorts at baseline, on cycle 4 day 1, and on cycle 7 day 1. Samples were obtained from an open-label, multicenter, first-in-human phase I dose-escalation trial of ivuxolimab. Adults with locally advanced or metastatic head and neck squamous cell, hepatocellular, melanoma or renal cell carcinoma were enrolled in the trial. Before TCR sequencing, CD4+ T cells and CD8+ T cells were sorted from peripheral blood as separate populations.

Study-level results and caveats: The antigen specificity of the clonally expanded peripheral T cells was not determined. Low levels of normalized T-cell clonal expansion were also seen in some patients who did not respond. After ivuxolimab, CD8+ T cells had more expanded clones than CD4+ T cells on average. At doses of 0.1 to 3.0 mg/kg, clonal expansion of both CD4+ and CD8+ blood T cells was observed from baseline to week 6. In partial responders in the 0.1-3.0 mg/kg groups, normalized peripheral clonal expansion was found to be among the lowest, especially among CD8+ T cells.

For sequencing of the TCRbeta CDR3 region, genomic DNA was extracted from the sorted cells. The immunoSEQ Assay was used for sequencing of TCRbeta CDR3 regions. Entries here come from immuneACCESS through TCRdb and include only in-frame sequences with V and J called. Some clones fail to appear in such tables; in the studies checked, an unresolved V gene covers under half of the shortfall, and the cause of the remainder is unknown. Within this sample are some 100,000 clones, with around 91% of them counted one time only. Of the sample, over 0.7% falls within the top ten clones. The chain links TRBV11-2 with TRBJ2-2; a confident D gene designation cannot be given. This TCR came from an adult with an advanced solid tumor such as melanoma, head and neck, liver or kidney cancer. The input for sequencing was CD4+ or CD8+ T cells sorted from blood, taken in a trial of the OX40 agonist ivuxolimab. The CDR3 region has the sequence CASSLRAMIELFF. The nucleotides read TGTGCCAGCAGCCTCCGGGCTATGATAGAGCTGTTTTTT.